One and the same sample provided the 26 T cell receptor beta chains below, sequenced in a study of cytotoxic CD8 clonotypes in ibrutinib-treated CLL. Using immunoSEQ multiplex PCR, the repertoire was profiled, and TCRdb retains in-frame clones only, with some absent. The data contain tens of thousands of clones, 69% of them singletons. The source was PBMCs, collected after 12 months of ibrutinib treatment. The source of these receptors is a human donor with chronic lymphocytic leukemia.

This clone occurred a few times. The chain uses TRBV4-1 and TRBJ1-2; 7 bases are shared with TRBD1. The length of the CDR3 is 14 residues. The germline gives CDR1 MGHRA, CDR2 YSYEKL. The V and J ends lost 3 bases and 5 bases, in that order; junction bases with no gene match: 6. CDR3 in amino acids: CASSQMGQSYGYTF. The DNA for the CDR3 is TGCGCCAGCAGCCAGATGGGACAGTCATATGGCTACACCTTC.

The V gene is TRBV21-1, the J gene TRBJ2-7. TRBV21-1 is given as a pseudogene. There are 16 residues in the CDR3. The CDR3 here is CASAGGDSDISYEQYF. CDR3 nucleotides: TGTGCCAGCGCAGGGGGGGACAGCGATATATCCTACGAGCAGTACTTC.

This chain's CDR3 is CASSMNYGYTF. CDR3 nucleotide sequence: TGTGCCAGCAGTATGAACTATGGCTACACCTTC. This rearrangement joins TRBV2 to TRBJ1-2; D is unresolved. The germline V and J ends were trimmed by 5 bases and 2 bases, with 3 bases remaining between them. Germline V gives CDR1 SNHLY, CDR2 FYNNEI. The CDR3 is 11 amino acids. Looking up the rest from reference TRBV2 and TRBJ1-2 gives the full variable domain: EPEVTQTPSHQVTQMGQEVILRCVPISNHLYFYWYRQILGQKVEFLVSFYNNEISEKSEIFDDQFSVERPDGSNFTLKIRSTKLEDSAMYFCASSMNYGYTFGSGTRLTVV.

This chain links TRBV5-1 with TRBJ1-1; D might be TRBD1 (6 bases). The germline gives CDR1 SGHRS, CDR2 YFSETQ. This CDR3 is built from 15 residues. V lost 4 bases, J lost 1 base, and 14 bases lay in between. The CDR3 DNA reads TGCGCCAGCAGCCCTTATCGGACAGAGAACACTGAAGCTTTCTTT. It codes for CASSPYRTENTEAFF.

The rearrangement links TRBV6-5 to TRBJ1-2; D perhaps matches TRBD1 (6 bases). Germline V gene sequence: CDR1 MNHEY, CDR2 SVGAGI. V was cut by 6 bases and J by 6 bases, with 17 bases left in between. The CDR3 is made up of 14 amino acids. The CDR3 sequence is CASSTRRGKDGYTF. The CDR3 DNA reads TGTGCCAGCAGCACCCGCAGGGGTAAGGATGGCTACACCTTC.

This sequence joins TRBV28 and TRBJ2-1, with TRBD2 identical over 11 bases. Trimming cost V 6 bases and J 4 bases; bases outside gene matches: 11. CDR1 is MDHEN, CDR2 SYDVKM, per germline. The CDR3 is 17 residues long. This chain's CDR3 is CASSLILGLAGYNEQFF. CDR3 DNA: TGTGCCAGCAGCCTCATACTTGGACTAGCGGGTTACAATGAGCAGTTCTTC.

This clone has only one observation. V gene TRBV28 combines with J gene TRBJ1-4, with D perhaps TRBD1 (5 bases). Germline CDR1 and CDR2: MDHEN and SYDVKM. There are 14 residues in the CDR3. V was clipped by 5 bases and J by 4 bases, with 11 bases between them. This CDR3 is CASSMGGLNEKLFF. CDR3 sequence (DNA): TGTGCCAGCAGTATGGGGGGACTTAATGAAAAACTGTTTTTT.

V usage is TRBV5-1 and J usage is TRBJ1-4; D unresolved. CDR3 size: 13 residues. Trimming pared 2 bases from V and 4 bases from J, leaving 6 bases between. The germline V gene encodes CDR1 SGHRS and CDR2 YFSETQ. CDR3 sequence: CASSFSFNEKLFF. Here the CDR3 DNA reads TGCGCCAGCAGCTTCAGTTTTAATGAAAAACTGTTTTTT.

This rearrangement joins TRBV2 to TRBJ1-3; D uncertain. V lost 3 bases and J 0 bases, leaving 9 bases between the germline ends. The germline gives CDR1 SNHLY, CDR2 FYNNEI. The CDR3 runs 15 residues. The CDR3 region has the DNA TGTGCCAGCAGTGATCTAGGCAGCTCTGGAAACACCATATATTTT. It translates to CASSDLGSSGNTIYF.

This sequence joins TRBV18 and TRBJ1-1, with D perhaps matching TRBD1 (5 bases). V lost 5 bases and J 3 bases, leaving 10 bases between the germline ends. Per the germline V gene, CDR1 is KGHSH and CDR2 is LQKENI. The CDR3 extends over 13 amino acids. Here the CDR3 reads CASSGAGDTEAFF. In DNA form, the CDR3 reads TGTGCCAGCTCAGGGGCGGGGGACACTGAAGCTTTCTTT.

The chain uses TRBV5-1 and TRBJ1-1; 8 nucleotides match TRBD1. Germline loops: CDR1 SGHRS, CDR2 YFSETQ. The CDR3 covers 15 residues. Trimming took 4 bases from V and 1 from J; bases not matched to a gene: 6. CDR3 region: CASSPRQGRNTEAFF. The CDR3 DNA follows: TGCGCCAGCAGCCCCAGACAGGGGAGGAACACTGAAGCTTTCTTT.

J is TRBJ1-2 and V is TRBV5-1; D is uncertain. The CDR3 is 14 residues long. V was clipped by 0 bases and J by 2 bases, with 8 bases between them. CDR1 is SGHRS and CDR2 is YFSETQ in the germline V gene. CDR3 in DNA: TGCGCCAGCAGCTTGGCCGCTTTCAACTATGGCTACACCTTC. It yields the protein CASSLAAFNYGYTF.

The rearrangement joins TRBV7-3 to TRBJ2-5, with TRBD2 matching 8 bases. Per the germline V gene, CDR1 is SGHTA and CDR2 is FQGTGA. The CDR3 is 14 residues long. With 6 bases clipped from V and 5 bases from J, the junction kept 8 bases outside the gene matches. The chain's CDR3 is CASSSGGAVETQYF. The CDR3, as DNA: TGTGCCAGCAGTTCCGGGGGGGCTGTGGAGACCCAGTACTTC.

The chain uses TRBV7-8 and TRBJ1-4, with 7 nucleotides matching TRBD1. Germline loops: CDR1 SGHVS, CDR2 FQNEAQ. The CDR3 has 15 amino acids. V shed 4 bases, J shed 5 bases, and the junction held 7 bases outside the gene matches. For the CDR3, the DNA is TGTGCCAGCAGCTGGTCCGGGACAGAAAATGAAAAACTGTTTTTT. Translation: CASSWSGTENEKLFF.

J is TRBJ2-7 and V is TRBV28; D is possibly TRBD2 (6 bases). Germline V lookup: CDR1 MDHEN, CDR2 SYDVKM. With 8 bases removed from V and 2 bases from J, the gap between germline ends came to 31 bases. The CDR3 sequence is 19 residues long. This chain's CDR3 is CASGLTWVTGTPTTYEQYF. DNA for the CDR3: TGTGCCAGCGGACTAACCTGGGTGACGGGGACCCCAACAACCTACGAGCAGTACTTC.

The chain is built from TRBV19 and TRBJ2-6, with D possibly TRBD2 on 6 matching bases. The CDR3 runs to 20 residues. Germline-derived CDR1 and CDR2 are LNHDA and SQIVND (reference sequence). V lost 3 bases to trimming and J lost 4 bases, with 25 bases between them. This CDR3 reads CASSMTRAFGRESGANVLTF. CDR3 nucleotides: TGTGCCAGTAGTATGACACGGGCCTTCGGGCGGGAAAGCGGGGCCAACGTCCTGACTTTC.

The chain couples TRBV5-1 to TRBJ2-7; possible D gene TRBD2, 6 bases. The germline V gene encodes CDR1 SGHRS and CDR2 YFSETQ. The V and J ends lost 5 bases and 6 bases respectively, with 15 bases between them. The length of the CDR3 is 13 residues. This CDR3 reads CASSLSGRSEQYF. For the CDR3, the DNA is TGCGCCAGCAGTTTATCGGGGAGGAGCGAGCAGTACTTC. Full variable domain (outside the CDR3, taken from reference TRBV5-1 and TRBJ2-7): KAGVTQTPRYLIKTRGQQVTLSCSPISGHRSVSWYQQTPGQGLQFLFEYFSETQRNKGNFPGRFSGRQFSNSRSEMNVSTLELGDSALYLCASSLSGRSEQYFGPGTRLTVT.

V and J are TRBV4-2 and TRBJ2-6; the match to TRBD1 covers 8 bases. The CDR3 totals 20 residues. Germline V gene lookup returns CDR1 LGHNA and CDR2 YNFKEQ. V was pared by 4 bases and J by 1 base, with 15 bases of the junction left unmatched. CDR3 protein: CASSPAVTGVLSSGANVLTF. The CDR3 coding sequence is TGTGCCAGCAGCCCAGCGGTGACAGGGGTACTGAGTTCTGGGGCCAACGTCCTGACTTTC.

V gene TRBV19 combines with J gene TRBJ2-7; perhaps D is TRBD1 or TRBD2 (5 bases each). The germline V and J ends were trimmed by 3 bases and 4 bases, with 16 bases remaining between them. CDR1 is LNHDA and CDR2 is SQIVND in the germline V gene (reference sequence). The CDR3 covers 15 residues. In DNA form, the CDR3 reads TGTGCCAGTAGTATTCAAGGCCAGGGACGGTACGAGCAGTACTTC. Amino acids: CASSIQGQGRYEQYF.

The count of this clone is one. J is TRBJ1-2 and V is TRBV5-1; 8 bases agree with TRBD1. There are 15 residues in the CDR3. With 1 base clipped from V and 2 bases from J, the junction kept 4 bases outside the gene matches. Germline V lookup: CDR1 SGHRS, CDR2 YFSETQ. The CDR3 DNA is TGCGCCAGCAGCTTGACCGGACAGGGCAACTATGGCTACACCTTC. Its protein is CASSLTGQGNYGYTF.

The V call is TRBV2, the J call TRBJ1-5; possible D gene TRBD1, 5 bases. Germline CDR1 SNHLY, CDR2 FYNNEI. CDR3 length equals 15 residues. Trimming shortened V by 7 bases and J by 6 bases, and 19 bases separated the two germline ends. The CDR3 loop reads CASTFREGTGQPQHF. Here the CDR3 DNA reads TGTGCCAGCACCTTCAGGGAGGGAACCGGTCAGCCCCAGCATTTT.

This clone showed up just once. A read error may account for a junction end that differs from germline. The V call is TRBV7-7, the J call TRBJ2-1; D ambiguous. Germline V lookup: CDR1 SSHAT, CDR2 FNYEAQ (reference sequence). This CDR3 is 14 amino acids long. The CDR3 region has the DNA TGTGCTAGCAGCTTAGGCCAGAACTTCAATGAGCAGTTCTTC. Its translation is CASSLGQNFNEQFF.

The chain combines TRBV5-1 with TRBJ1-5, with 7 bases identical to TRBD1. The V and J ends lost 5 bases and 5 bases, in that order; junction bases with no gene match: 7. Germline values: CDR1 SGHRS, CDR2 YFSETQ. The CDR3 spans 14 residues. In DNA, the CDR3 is TGCGCCAGCAGTAACGGACAGGATGATCAGCCCCAGCATTTT. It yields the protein CASSNGQDDQPQHF.

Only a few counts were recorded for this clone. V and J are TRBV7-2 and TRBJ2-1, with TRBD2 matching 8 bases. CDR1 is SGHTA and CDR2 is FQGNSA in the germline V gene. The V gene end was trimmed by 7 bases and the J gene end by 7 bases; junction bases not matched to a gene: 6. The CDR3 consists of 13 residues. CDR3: CASIERGRNEQFF. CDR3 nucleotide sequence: TGTGCCAGCATTGAGCGGGGGCGGAATGAGCAGTTCTTC.

The CDR3 DNA is TGTGCCAGCAGTGTCGGGACAAATTCACCCCTCCACTTT. Its translation: CASSVGTNSPLHF. The chain uses TRBV6-4 and TRBJ1-6, with D possibly TRBD1 on 6 matching bases. The CDR3 loop spans 13 amino acids. The germline V gene has CDR1 MRHNA and CDR2 SNTAGT. V gave up 4 bases and J gave up 7 bases, with 8 bases separating them.

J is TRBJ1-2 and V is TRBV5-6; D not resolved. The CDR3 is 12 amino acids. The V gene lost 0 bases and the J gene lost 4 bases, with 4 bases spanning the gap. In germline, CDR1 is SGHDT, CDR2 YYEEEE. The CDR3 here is CASSLDSYGYTF. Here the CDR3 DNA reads TGTGCCAGCAGCTTGGACAGCTATGGCTACACCTTC.